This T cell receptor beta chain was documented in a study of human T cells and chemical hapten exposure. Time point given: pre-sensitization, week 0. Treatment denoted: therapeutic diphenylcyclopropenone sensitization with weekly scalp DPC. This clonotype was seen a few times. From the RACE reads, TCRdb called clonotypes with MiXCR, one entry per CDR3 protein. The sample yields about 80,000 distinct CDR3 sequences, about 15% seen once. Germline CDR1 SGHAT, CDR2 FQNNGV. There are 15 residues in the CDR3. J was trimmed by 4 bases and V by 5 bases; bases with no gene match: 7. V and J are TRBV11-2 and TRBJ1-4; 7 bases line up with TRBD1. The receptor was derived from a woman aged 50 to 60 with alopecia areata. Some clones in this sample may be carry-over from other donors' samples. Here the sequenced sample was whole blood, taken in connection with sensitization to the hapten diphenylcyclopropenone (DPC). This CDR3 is CASSANRGNNEKLFF. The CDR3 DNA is TGTGCCAGCAGCGCGAACAGGGGAAATAATGAAAAACTGTTTTTT.